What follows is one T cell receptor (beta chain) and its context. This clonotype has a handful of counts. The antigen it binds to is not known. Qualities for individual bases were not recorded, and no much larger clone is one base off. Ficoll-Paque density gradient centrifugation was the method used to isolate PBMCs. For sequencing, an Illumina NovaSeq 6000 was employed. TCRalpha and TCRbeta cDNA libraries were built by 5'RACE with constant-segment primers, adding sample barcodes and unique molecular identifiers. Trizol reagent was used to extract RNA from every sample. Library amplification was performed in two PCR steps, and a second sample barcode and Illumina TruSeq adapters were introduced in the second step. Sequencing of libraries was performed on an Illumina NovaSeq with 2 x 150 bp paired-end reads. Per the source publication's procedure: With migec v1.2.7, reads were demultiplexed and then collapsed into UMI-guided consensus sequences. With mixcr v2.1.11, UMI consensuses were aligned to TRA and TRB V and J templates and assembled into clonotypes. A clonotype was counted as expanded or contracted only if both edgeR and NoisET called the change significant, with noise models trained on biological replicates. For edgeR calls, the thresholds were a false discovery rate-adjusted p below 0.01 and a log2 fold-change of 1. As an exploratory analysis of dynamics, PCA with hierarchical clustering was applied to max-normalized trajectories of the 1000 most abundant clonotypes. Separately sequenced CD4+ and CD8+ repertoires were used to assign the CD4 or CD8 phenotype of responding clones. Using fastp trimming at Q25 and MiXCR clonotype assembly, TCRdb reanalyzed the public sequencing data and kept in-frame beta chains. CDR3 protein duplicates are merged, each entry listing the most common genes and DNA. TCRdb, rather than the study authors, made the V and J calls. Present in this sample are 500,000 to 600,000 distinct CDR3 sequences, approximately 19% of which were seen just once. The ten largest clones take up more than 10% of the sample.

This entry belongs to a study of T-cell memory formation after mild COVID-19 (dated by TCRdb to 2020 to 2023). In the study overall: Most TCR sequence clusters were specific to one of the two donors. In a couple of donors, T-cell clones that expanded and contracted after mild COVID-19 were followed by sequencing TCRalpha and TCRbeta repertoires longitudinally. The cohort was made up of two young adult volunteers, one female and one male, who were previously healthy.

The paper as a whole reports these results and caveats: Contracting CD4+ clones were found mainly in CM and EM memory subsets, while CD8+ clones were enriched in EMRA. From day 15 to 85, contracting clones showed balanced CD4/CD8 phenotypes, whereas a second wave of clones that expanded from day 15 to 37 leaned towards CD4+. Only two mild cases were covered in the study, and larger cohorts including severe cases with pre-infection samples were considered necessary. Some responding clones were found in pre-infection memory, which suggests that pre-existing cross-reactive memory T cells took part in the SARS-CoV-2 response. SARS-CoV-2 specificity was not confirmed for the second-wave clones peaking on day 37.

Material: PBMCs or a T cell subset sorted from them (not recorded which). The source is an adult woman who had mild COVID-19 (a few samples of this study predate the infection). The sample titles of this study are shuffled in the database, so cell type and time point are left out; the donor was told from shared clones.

CDR3 sequence: CASSARLSTDTQYF. The DNA sequence reads TGCGCCAGCAGCGCCAGACTAAGCACAGATACGCAGTATTTT. The rearrangement combines TRBV5-1 with TRBJ2-3; 5 matching bases give a weak D call of TRBD2. The germline ends are 9 bases apart after V is trimmed by 4 bases and J by 0 bases. The germline V gene sets CDR1 to SGHRS and CDR2 to YFSETQ. The CDR3, cysteine through phenylalanine, is 14 amino acids long. The DNA shown is the 42-base CDR3, in frame from base 1.